This T cell receptor (beta chain) was observed in a study of blood T cell repertoires in COVID-19. As for the study in general: There were acute and convalescent COVID-19 samples, and they came from the United States, Italy and Spain. T cells, B-cell-depleted T cells, or PBMCs supplied cDNA or gDNA.

Repertoires were generated with immunoSEQ multiplex PCR, while TCRdb's copy carries only in-frame clones and drops some. Here the sample spans 30,000 to 35,000 clones, about 82% being singletons. The CDR3 totals 14 residues. V was shortened by 0 bases and J by 0 bases, with 6 bases between the two germline ends. Germline loops: CDR1 SGHRS, CDR2 YFSETQ. Notes on this clone: The identical CDR3 is also encoded by other nucleotide sequences in the sample.

The chain is built from TRBV5-1 and TRBJ2-5; no clear D. Sequencing was done on a sample of peripheral blood. The sequence was collected from a man older than 75 with active COVID-19. CDR3 in amino acids: CASSLGANQETQYF. CDR3 coding DNA: TGCGCCAGCAGCTTGGGGGCAAACCAAGAGACCCAGTACTTC.